Listed here are 25 T cell receptor beta chains from one sample, sequenced in a study of a mutant IDH1 vaccine in newly diagnosed glioma. No antigen has been assigned to these receptors. Regarding time point: week 5, during vaccination. Topical imiquimod accompanied each vaccine dose, which consisted of 300 ug of mutant IDH1 20-mer peptide. Clones were read by immunoSEQ multiplex PCR, and TCRdb kept only the in-frame ones, dropping some. The top ten clones hold around 20% of a sample with roughly 28,000 clones, approximately 88% of them seen once. The specimen was PBMCs, collected from a glioma patient whose treatment included an IDH1 peptide vaccine. The receptor source for this set is a man younger than 30 with glioma.

CDR3 nucleotide sequence: TGTGCCAGCAGCTTATCATCCGTATTCCCCTACGAGCAGTACTTC. As protein: CASSLSSVFPYEQYF. The chain is built from TRBV7-2 and TRBJ2-7; D not certain. The CDR3 extends over 15 amino acids. CDR1 is SGHTA, CDR2 FQGNSA, per germline. The V gene lost 2 bases and the J gene lost 2 bases, with 13 bases spanning the gap.

This clone has just one count. The chain uses TRBV7-2 and TRBJ1-1; maybe TRBD1 (6 bases). From germline, CDR1 is SGHTA and CDR2 FQGNSA. The CDR3 is 14 amino acids. With 1 base removed from V and 4 bases from J, the gap between germline ends came to 10 bases. In DNA form, the CDR3 reads TGTGCCAGCAGCTTAGAGGGGGTGCGCACTGAAGCTTTCTTT. It codes for CASSLEGVRTEAFF. The variable domain in full, with the rest retrieved from reference TRBV7-2 and TRBJ1-1, is GAGVSQSPSNKVTEKGKDVELRCDPISGHTALYWYRQSLGQGLEFLIYFQGNSAPDKSGLPSDRFSAERTGGSVSTLTIQRTQQEDSAVYLCASSLEGVRTEAFFGQGTRLTVV.

CDR3 sequence (DNA): TGTGCCTGGACGATTAGCGGCAGCTCCTACGAGCAGTACTTC. It yields the protein CAWTISGSSYEQYF. The rearrangement uses TRBV30 and TRBJ2-7, with D tentatively TRBD2 (6 bases). This CDR3 is 14 amino acids long. CDR1 GTSNPN and CDR2 SVGIG come from the germline V gene (reference sequence). Trimming removed 4 bases from V and 0 bases from J, with 13 bases in between. Full variable domain (missing parts from reference TRBV30 and TRBJ2-7): SQTIHQWPATLVQPVGSPLSLECTVEGTSNPNLYWYRQAAGRGLQLLFYSVGIGQISSEVPQNLSASRPQDRQFILSSKKLLLSDSGFYLCAWTISGSSYEQYFGPGTRLTVT.

This chain links TRBV5-5 with TRBJ2-3; D assignment may be TRBD1 or TRBD2 (6 bases each). V lost 0 bases, J lost 3 bases, and 11 bases lay in between. In germline, CDR1 is SGHKS, CDR2 YYEKEE (reference sequence). The CDR3 totals 15 residues. The CDR3 here is CASSLEGEVTDTQYF. The DNA for the CDR3 is TGTGCCAGCAGCTTGGAGGGGGAGGTAACAGATACGCAGTATTTT. Filled out from reference TRBV5-5 and TRBJ2-3, the complete variable domain reads DAGVTQSPTHLIKTRGQQVTLRCSPISGHKSVSWYQQVLGQGPQFIFQYYEKEERGRGNFPDRFSARQFPNYSSELNVNALLLGDSALYLCASSLEGEVTDTQYFGPGTRLTVL.

The chain employs TRBV2 and TRBJ1-1; the D is unclear. The CDR3 is 12 residues long. The V end lost 7 bases, the J end lost 1 base, and 7 bases lay between the germline ends. Germline values: CDR1 SNHLY, CDR2 FYNNEI. The CDR3 region is CASMGWNTEAFF. CDR3 sequence (DNA): TGTGCCAGCATGGGGTGGAACACTGAAGCTTTCTTT.

V is TRBV5-6 and J is TRBJ2-5, with a weak D call TRBD2 (5 bases). Germline CDR1 SGHDT, CDR2 YYEEEE. The CDR3 is 15 residues long. Trimming shortened V by 1 base and J by 5 bases, and 15 bases separated the two germline ends. The CDR3 DNA reads as TGTGCCAGCAGCTTGCGTCGGCTAGCTGGGGAGACCCAGTACTTC. Translating it yields CASSLRRLAGETQYF.

The chain uses TRBV6-5 and TRBJ1-3, with D possibly TRBD1 on 5 matching bases. Germline V lookup: CDR1 MNHEY, CDR2 SVGAGI. This CDR3 is built from 15 residues. Trimming removed 10 bases at V and 0 bases at J, with 16 bases between. The CDR3: CATQKEGVSGNTIYF. The CDR3 nucleotides read TGTGCCACCCAGAAAGAAGGGGTCTCTGGAAACACCATATATTTT.

The CDR3 protein is CAHGASNTEAFF. The DNA of the CDR3 is TGTGCCCACGGGGCCTCGAACACTGAAGCTTTCTTT. The rearrangement links TRBV30 to TRBJ1-1, with D possibly matching TRBD1 (5 bases). The CDR3 runs 12 residues. The germline V and J ends were trimmed by 8 bases and 1 base, with 11 bases remaining between them. CDR1 is GTSNPN, CDR2 SVGIG, per germline (reference sequence).

The DNA of the CDR3 is TGCAGCGCCGGGACAGGGGGGACCGGGGAGCTGTTTTTT. It encodes CSAGTGGTGELFF. The V gene is TRBV29-1, the J gene TRBJ2-2, with 11 bases identical to TRBD1. Germline V gene data show CDR1 as SQVTM and CDR2 as ANQGSEA. Trimming removed 7 bases from V and 5 bases from J; junction bases left unmatched: 3. CDR3 length: 13 residues.

This chain uses TRBV27 with TRBJ2-5; tentatively, D is TRBD1 (6 bases). This CDR3 is 15 amino acids long. In germline, CDR1 is MNHEY, CDR2 SMNVEV (reference sequence). Trimming shortened V by 4 bases and J by 0 bases, and 12 bases separated the two germline ends. CDR3 region: CASSSRQDHQETQYF. For the CDR3, the DNA is TGTGCCAGCAGTTCCCGACAGGACCACCAAGAGACCCAGTACTTC.

The gene calls are TRBV19 and TRBJ1-1, with D possibly being TRBD1 (5 bases). Germline V gene sequence: CDR1 LNHDA, CDR2 SQIVND (reference sequence). This CDR3 contains 13 residues. The V end lost 11 bases, the J end lost 0 bases, and 13 bases lay between the germline ends. In DNA form, the CDR3 reads TGTGCCTCTACGATGGGGGTGAACACTGAAGCTTTCTTT. Translating gives CASTMGVNTEAFF. The variable domain in full, completed from reference TRBV19 and TRBJ1-1, reads DGGITQSPKYLFRKEGQNVTLSCEQNLNHDAMYWYRQDPGQGLRLIYYSQIVNDFQKGDIAEGYSVSREKKESFPLTVTSAQKNPTAFYLCASTMGVNTEAFFGQGTRLTVV.

The rearrangement joins TRBV30 to TRBJ2-7; D possibly uses TRBD1 or TRBD2 (5 bases each). This CDR3 comprises 12 residues. With 2 bases removed from V and 4 bases from J, the gap between germline ends came to 9 bases. Germline V lookup: CDR1 GTSNPN, CDR2 SVGIG (reference sequence). The CDR3 protein is CAWSSGLYEQYF. In nucleotides, the CDR3 is TGTGCCTGGAGTTCGGGGCTATACGAGCAGTACTTC.

This sequence joins TRBV29-1 and TRBJ1-2; D might be TRBD1 (5 bases). The CDR3 is 15 amino acids. Trimming took 6 bases from V and 4 from J, leaving 21 bases between them. Germline V gene data show CDR1 as SQVTM and CDR2 as ANQGSEA. The CDR3 here is CSVDDLGGQSYGYTF. The CDR3 DNA reads as TGCAGCGTCGACGACCTTGGGGGTCAGAGCTATGGCTACACCTTC. The complete variable domain, with remaining parts taken from reference TRBV29-1 and TRBJ1-2, reads SAVISQKPSRDICQRGTSLTIQCQVDSQVTMMFWYRQQPGQSLTLIATANQGSEATYESGFVIDKFPISRPNLTFSTLTVSNMSPEDSSIYLCSVDDLGGQSYGYTFGSGTRLTVV.

The rearrangement joins TRBV30 to TRBJ2-2; TRBD2 is a possible D gene (5 bases). Deletions cut 3 bases from V and 7 bases from J, with 9 bases between. Per germline, CDR1 GTSNPN and CDR2 SVGIG (reference sequence). CDR3 length: 12 amino acids. The CDR3 sequence: CAWRPSFGELFF. The CDR3 DNA reads as TGTGCCTGGAGGCCTAGCTTCGGGGAGCTGTTTTTT.

This clone was detected only once. The chain couples TRBV30 to TRBJ1-6; possibly TRBD1 for D (6 bases). The CDR3 has 16 amino acids. V lost 1 base and J lost 5, with 15 bases in between. The germline CDR1 and CDR2 sequences are GTSNPN and SVGIG (reference sequence). This chain's CDR3 is CAWSDPGQGNNSPLHF. CDR3 nucleotide sequence: TGTGCCTGGAGTGACCCGGGGCAGGGGAATAATTCACCCCTCCACTTT.

The chain recombines TRBV6-6 with TRBJ1-2; 9 bases agree with TRBD1. V shed 4 bases and J 5 bases; nucleotides not matched to a gene: 11. This CDR3 is 16 amino acids long. CDR1 MNHNY and CDR2 SVGAGI come from the germline V gene (reference sequence). The CDR3 here is CASSFLRGQGKYGYTF. As DNA, the CDR3 is TGTGCCAGCAGTTTCCTCAGGGGACAGGGTAAATATGGCTACACCTTC.

The chain is built from TRBV2 and TRBJ1-2; D ambiguous. The CDR3 totals 12 residues. With 2 bases removed from V and 7 bases from J, the gap between germline ends came to 8 bases. Germline CDR1 is SNHLY and CDR2 is FYNNEI. Here the CDR3 reads CASSEMPAGYTF. The CDR3, as DNA: TGTGCCAGCAGTGAAATGCCGGCTGGCTACACCTTC.

The genes are TRBV19 and TRBJ1-6; 11 nucleotides line up with TRBD1. The V gene end was trimmed by 3 bases and the J gene end by 5 bases; junction bases not matched to a gene: 6. From germline, CDR1 is LNHDA and CDR2 SQIVND (reference sequence). The CDR3 loop spans 17 amino acids. In DNA, the CDR3 is TGTGCCAGTAGTATCCGGACAGGGGGCGGAAATAATTCACCCCTCCACTTT. Translation gives CASSIRTGGGNNSPLHF.

V is TRBV5-1 and J is TRBJ2-2; D is unclear. V was clipped by 0 bases and J by 0 bases, with 9 bases between them. There are 16 residues in the CDR3. Germline V lookup: CDR1 SGHRS, CDR2 YFSETQ. DNA for the CDR3: TGCGCCAGCAGCTTGGGAACCACGTCGAACACCGGGGAGCTGTTTTTT. Its protein product is CASSLGTTSNTGELFF.

This sequence joins TRBV10-3 and TRBJ1-1; tentatively, D is TRBD1 (5 bases). Trimming removed 3 bases from V and 8 bases from J, with 13 bases in between. This CDR3 is built from 13 residues. CDR1 and CDR2 (germline): ENHRY, SYGVKD. In DNA form, the CDR3 reads TGTGCCATCAGTGATCTGTACGGGACCGAAGCTTTCTTT. It yields the protein CAISDLYGTEAFF.

This clone was seen only once. The V and J genes are TRBV19 and TRBJ1-1; D call uncertain. The ends were cut back, 3 bases at V and 0 bases at J, with 5 bases in the middle. There are 13 residues in the CDR3. Germline V gene sequence: CDR1 LNHDA, CDR2 SQIVND (reference sequence). The DNA for the CDR3 is TGTGCCAGTAGTATCAATATGAACACTGAAGCTTTCTTT. It yields the protein CASSINMNTEAFF.

J is TRBJ1-5 and V is TRBV2; 9 bases match TRBD1. Per germline, CDR1 SNHLY and CDR2 FYNNEI. V gave up 6 bases and J gave up 2 bases; unmatched junction bases: 5. This CDR3 has 15 amino acids. Here the CDR3 DNA reads TGTGCCAGCAGAGGTCGGGACAGGGGCAATCAGCCCCAGCATTTT. Translation gives CASRGRDRGNQPQHF.

The V call is TRBV30, the J call TRBJ1-5, with 11 bases identical to TRBD1. In germline, CDR1 is GTSNPN, CDR2 SVGIG (reference sequence). The CDR3 runs 18 residues. V lost 0 bases, J lost 3 bases, and 10 bases stayed unmatched. The CDR3 bases are TGTGCCTGGAGTGTACACCCCCTGGACAGGGGGCTCAATCAGCCCCAGCATTTT. Translation gives CAWSVHPLDRGLNQPQHF.

This chain joins TRBV29-1 and TRBJ2-3; no firm D call. The CDR3 loop spans 10 amino acids. Germline loops: CDR1 SQVTM, CDR2 ANQGSEA. Trimming cost V 4 bases and J 7 bases, with 6 bases left between them. This CDR3 is CSVGENTQYF. The CDR3, as DNA: TGCAGCGTTGGAGAAAATACGCAGTATTTT.

This clone was detected only a few times. The chain employs TRBV19 and TRBJ1-1, with D unresolved. V was pared by 4 bases and J by 2 bases, with 11 bases between. Germline CDR1 and CDR2: LNHDA and SQIVND (reference sequence). This CDR3 region has 14 residues. CDR3 nucleotide sequence: TGTGCCAGTAGTAACTTTCGGGTAAACACTGAAGCTTTCTTT. Protein: CASSNFRVNTEAFF.